These T cell receptor beta chains were read from a single sample in a study of T-cell reconstitution after alpha-beta-depleted transplantation in children. TCRdb used MiXCR to reprocess the PCR reads, holding one entry per CDR3 protein. This sample yields about 260,000 distinct CDR3 sequences, of which around 8% are seen a single time; 6.3% belongs to the top ten. The material sequenced was PBMCs, mostly from graft donor cells, taken 180 days after TCRalphabeta/CD19-depleted stem cell transplant. The receptors originated from a male patient aged 10 to 17 who had a stem cell transplant for acute lymphoblastic leukemia, so the T cells may come from the graft donor. The CDR3 runs from the conserved cysteine through the conserved F or W. The order of the fields is J gene, D gene, V gene, clone size, CDR3 DNA, CDR3 protein. A D gene is named only where the DNA matches it firmly. The size entry is marked missing in some rows and otherwise reads once, few, many or a size class.

j_gene: TRBJ2-7
d_gene: NA
v_gene: TRBV6-5
abundance: many
CDR3nt: TGTGCCAGCAGTAACTTACTAGCCCTCTCCTACGAGCAGTACTTC
CDR3aa: CASSNLLALSYEQYF

j_gene: TRBJ2-7
d_gene: TRBD2
v_gene: TRBV28
abundance: many
CDR3nt: TGTGCCAGCAGGGGGACTAGCGTGCTTGAGCAGTACTTC
CDR3aa: CASRGTSVLEQYF

j_gene: TRBJ1-2
d_gene: NA
v_gene: TRBV12-3/TRBV12-4
abundance: many
CDR3nt: TGTGCCAGCAGTTTGAGCTCAGGGGCTGGCTACACCTTC
CDR3aa: CASSLSSGAGYTF

j_gene: TRBJ2-2
d_gene: NA
v_gene: TRBV6-5
abundance: many
CDR3nt: TGTGCCAGCAGTTATGGCTGGCAGCTATCCACCGGGGAGCTGTTTTTT
CDR3aa: CASSYGWQLSTGELFF

j_gene: TRBJ2-2
d_gene: TRBD1
v_gene: TRBV11-3
abundance: NA
CDR3nt: TGTGCCAGCAGCTTGATGACAGGGGGCGGCGGGGAGCTGTTTTTT
CDR3aa: CASSLMTGGGGELFF

j_gene: TRBJ1-3
d_gene: NA
v_gene: TRBV5-1
abundance: many
CDR3nt: TGCGCCAGCAGCTTGGTGGCGGGGGGAAACACCATATATTTT
CDR3aa: CASSLVAGGNTIYF

j_gene: TRBJ2-7
d_gene: NA
v_gene: TRBV7-3
abundance: many
CDR3nt: TGTGCCAGCAGCTTCCTGGGCTCGGGAGAGCAGTACTTC
CDR3aa: CASSFLGSGEQYF

j_gene: TRBJ2-1
d_gene: NA
v_gene: TRBV7-8
abundance: NA
CDR3nt: TGTGCCAGCAGCCTCCGAAGCGGCAATGAGCAGTTCTTC
CDR3aa: CASSLRSGNEQFF

j_gene: TRBJ1-4
d_gene: TRBD1
v_gene: TRBV15
abundance: many
CDR3nt: TGTGCCACCAGCAGAAGTTATGGGGACAGTGAAAAACTGTTTTTT
CDR3aa: CATSRSYGDSEKLFF

j_gene: TRBJ1-1
d_gene: NA
v_gene: TRBV28
abundance: many
CDR3nt: TGTGCCAGCAACGAGCGGACGGGGAACACTGAAGCTTTCTTT
CDR3aa: CASNERTGNTEAFF

j_gene: TRBJ2-1
d_gene: NA
v_gene: TRBV4-2
abundance: many
CDR3nt: TGTGCCAGCAGCATCGGGATACCCAATGAGCAGTTCTTC
CDR3aa: CASSIGIPNEQFF

j_gene: TRBJ2-5
d_gene: TRBD1
v_gene: TRBV10-3
abundance: many
CDR3nt: TGTGCCATCAGCGGACAGGGGGCGCGGGAGACCCAGTACTTC
CDR3aa: CAISGQGARETQYF

j_gene: TRBJ2-3
d_gene: NA
v_gene: TRBV28
abundance: many
CDR3nt: TGTGCCAGCGGTCGACTCACAGGTCCAGATACGCAGTATTTT
CDR3aa: CASGRLTGPDTQYF